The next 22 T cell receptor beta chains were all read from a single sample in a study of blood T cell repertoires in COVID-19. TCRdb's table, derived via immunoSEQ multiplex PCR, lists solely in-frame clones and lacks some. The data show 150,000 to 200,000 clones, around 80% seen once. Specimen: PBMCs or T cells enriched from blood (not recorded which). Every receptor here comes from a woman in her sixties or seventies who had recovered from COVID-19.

CDR3 sequence reads: CASSSGLAGVNEQFF. DNA of the CDR3: TGCGCCAGCAGCTCGGGACTAGCGGGAGTCAATGAGCAGTTCTTC. The V and J genes are TRBV5-1 and TRBJ2-1, with 14 bases lining up with TRBD2. The ends lost 3 bases at V and 6 bases at J; junction bases unmatched: 2. The CDR3 spans 15 residues. Germline assignment: CDR1 SGHRS and CDR2 YFSETQ. The full variable domain, completed using reference TRBV5-1 and TRBJ2-1, is KAGVTQTPRYLIKTRGQQVTLSCSPISGHRSVSWYQQTPGQGLQFLFEYFSETQRNKGNFPGRFSGRQFSNSRSEMNVSTLELGDSALYLCASSSGLAGVNEQFFGPGTRLTVL.

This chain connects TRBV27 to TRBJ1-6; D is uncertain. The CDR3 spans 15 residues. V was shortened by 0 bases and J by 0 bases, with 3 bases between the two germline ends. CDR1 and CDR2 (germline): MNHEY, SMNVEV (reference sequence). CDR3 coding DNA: TGTGCCAGCAGTTTATCTAGCTCCTATAATTCACCCCTCCACTTT. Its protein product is CASSLSSSYNSPLHF.

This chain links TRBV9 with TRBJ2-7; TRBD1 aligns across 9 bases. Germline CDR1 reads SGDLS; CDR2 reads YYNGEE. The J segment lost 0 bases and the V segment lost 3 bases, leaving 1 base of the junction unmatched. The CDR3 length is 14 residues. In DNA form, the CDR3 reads TGTGCCAGCAGCGGGGGACAGGGCTCCTACGAGCAGTACTTC. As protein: CASSGGQGSYEQYF.

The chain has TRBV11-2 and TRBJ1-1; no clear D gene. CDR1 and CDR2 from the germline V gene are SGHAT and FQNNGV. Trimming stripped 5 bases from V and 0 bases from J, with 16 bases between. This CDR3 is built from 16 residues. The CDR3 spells CASSPPGGRMNTEAFF. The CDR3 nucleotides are TGTGCCAGCAGCCCCCCGGGAGGGCGGATGAACACTGAAGCTTTCTTT.

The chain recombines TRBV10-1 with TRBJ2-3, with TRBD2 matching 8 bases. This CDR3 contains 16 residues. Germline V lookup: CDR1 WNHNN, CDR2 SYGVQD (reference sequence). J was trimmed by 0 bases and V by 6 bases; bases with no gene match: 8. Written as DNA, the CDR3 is TGCGCCAGCAGCCCCACCACTAGCGGTAGCACAGATACGCAGTATTTT. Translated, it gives CASSPTTSGSTDTQYF.

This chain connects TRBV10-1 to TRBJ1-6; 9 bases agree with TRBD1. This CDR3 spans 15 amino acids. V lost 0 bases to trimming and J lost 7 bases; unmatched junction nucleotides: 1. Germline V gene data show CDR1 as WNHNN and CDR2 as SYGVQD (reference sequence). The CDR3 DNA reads TGCGCCAGCAGTGAGTCGGGACAGGGAAATTCACCCCTCCACTTT. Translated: CASSESGQGNSPLHF.

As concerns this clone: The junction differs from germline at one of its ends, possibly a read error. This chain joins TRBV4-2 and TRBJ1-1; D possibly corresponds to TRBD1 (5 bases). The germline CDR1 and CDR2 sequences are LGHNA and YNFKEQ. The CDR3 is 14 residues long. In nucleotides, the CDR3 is TGTGCCAGCAGCAAAGATAGGGGTAGGGGAGAAGCTTTCTTT. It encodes CASSKDRGRGEAFF.

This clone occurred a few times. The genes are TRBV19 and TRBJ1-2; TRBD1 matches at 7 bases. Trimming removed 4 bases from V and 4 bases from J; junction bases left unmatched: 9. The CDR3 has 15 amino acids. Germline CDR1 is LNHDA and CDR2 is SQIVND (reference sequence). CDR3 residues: CASSTNRGLGYGYTF. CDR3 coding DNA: TGTGCCAGTAGTACGAACAGGGGACTTGGCTATGGCTACACCTTC. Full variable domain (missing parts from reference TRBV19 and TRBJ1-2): DGGITQSPKYLFRKEGQNVTLSCEQNLNHDAMYWYRQDPGQGLRLIYYSQIVNDFQKGDIAEGYSVSREKKESFPLTVTSAQKNPTAFYLCASSTNRGLGYGYTFGSGTRLTVV.

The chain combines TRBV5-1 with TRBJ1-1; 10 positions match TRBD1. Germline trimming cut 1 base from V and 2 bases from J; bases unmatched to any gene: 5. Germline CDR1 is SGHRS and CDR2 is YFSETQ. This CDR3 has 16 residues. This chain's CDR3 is CASSLTTGGANTEAFF. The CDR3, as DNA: TGCGCCAGCAGCTTGACGACAGGGGGCGCAAACACTGAAGCTTTCTTT. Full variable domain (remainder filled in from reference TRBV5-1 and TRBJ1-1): KAGVTQTPRYLIKTRGQQVTLSCSPISGHRSVSWYQQTPGQGLQFLFEYFSETQRNKGNFPGRFSGRQFSNSRSEMNVSTLELGDSALYLCASSLTTGGANTEAFFGQGTRLTVV.

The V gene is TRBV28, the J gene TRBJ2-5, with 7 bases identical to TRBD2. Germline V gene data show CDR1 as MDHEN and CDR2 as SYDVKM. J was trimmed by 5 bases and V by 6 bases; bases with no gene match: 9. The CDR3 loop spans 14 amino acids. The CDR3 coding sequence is TGTGCCAGCAGCCCCTCGGGGCGGGAGGAGACCCAGTACTTC. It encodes CASSPSGREETQYF. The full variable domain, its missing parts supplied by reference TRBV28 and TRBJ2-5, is DVKVTQSSRYLVKRTGEKVFLECVQDMDHENMFWYRQDPGLGLRLIYFSYDVKMKEKGDIPEGYSVSREKKERFSLILESASTNQTSMYLCASSPSGREETQYFGPGTRLLVL.

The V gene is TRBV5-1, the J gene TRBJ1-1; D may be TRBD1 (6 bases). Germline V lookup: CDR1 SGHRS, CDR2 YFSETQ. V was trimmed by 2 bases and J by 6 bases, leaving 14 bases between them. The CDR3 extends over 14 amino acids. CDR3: CASSLGGSGAEAFF. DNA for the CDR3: TGCGCCAGCAGCTTAGGGGGTTCAGGAGCTGAAGCTTTCTTT.

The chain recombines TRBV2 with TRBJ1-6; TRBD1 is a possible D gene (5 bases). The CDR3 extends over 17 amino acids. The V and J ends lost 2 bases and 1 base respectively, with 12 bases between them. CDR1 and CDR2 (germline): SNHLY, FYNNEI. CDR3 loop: CASSETGYFSYNSPLHF. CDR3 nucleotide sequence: TGTGCCAGCAGTGAAACAGGTTATTTTTCCTATAATTCACCCCTCCACTTT.

CDR3 amino acids: CASSSAPNREGYGYTF. Here the CDR3 DNA reads TGTGCCAGCAGCTCAGCCCCAAACAGGGAAGGCTATGGCTACACCTTC. This chain links TRBV5-6 with TRBJ1-2; a possible D gene is TRBD1 (6 bases). V was shortened by 3 bases and J by 4 bases, with 19 bases between the two germline ends. This CDR3 is built from 16 residues. Germline V lookup: CDR1 SGHDT, CDR2 YYEEEE.

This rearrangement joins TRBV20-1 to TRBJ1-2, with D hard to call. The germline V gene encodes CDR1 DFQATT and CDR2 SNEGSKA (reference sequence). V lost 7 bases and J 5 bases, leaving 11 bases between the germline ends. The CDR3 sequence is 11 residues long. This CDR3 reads CSVSPIYGYTF. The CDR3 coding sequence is TGCAGTGTCAGTCCCATATATGGCTACACCTTC.

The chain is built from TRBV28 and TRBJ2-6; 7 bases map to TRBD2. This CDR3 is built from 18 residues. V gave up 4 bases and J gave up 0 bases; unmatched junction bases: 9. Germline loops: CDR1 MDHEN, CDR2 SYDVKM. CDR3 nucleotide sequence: TGTGCCAGCAGTTGGGGGGGAGGACACCTCTCTGGGGCCAACGTCCTGACTTTC. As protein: CASSWGGGHLSGANVLTF.

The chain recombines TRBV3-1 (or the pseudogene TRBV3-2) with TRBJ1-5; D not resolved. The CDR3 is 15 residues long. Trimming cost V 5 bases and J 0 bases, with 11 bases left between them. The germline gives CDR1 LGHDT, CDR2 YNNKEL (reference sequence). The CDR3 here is CASSDGLYSNQPQHF. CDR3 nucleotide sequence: TGTGCCAGCAGCGATGGACTTTATAGCAATCAGCCCCAGCATTTT.

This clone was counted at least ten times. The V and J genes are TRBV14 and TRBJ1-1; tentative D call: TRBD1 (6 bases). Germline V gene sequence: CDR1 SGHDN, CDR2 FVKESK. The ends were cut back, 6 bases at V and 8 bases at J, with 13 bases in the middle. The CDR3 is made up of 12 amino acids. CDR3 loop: CASRHLGQEAFF. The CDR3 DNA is TGTGCCAGCAGACATCTTGGACAGGAAGCTTTCTTT.

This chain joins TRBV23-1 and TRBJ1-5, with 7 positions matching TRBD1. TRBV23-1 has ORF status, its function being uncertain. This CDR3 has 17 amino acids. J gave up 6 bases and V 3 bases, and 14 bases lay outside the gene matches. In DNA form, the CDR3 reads TGCGCCAGCAGTCACCTCCCTAAACAGGGGCAGGGTCAGCCCCAGCATTTT. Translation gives CASSHLPKQGQGQPQHF.

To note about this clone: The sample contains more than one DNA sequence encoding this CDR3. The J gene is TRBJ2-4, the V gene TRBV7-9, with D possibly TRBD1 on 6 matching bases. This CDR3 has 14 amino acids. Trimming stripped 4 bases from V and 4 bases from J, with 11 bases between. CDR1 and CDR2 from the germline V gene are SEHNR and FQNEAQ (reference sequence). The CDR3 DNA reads TGTGCCAGCAGCTCCACCGGGACAAAAAACATTCAGTACTTC. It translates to CASSSTGTKNIQYF.

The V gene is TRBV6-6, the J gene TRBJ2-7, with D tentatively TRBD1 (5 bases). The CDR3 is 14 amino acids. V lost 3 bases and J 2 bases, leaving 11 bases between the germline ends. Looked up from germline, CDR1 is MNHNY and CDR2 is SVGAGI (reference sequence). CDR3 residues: CASSYQWGAYEQYF. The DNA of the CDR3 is TGTGCCAGCAGTTATCAGTGGGGCGCCTACGAGCAGTACTTC.

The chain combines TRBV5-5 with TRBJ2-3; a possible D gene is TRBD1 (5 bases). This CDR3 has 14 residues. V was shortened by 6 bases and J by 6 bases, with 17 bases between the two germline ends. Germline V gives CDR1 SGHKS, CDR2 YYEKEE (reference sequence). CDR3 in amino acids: CASKDMGGADTQYF. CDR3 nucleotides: TGTGCCAGCAAGGACATGGGTGGTGCCGATACGCAGTATTTT.

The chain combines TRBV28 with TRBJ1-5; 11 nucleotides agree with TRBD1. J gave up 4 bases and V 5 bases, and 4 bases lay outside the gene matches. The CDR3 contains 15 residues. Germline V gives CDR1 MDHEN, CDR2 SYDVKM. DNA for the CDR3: TGTGCCAGCAGTCCCGGGACAGGGGGGAATCAGCCCCAGCATTTT. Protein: CASSPGTGGNQPQHF.